This record covers a single T cell receptor (beta chain). Each diagnosis drew on symptoms, thyroxine, TRAb, thyroid ultrasound and orbital computed tomography findings. These data are taken from a study of T cells in Graves' hyperthyroidism and ophthalmopathy. It was RNA transcripts that yielded the amplified TCR beta CDR3 regions. The HTBI primer set was used in a first-round RT-PCR of the TCR CDR3. TCRdb called the multiplex PCR reads again in MiXCR, with one record for every CDR3 protein. The sample yields hundreds of thousands of distinct CDR3 sequences, 46% seen once. This sequence was found in a woman in her late teens or twenties with Graves' hyperthyroidism. Sequencing was done on a sample of peripheral blood or thyroid tissue (not recorded which).

The CDR3 sequence is CASSLDTGNTEAFF. The DNA for the CDR3 is TGTGCCAGCAGCTTAGATACGGGTAACACTGAAGCTTTCTTT. J is TRBJ1-1 and V is TRBV7-2; the D is unclear. CDR1 and CDR2 (germline): SGHTA, FQGNSA. Trimming removed 1 base from V and 2 bases from J, with 8 bases in between. The length of the CDR3 is 14 residues.